The 26 T cell receptor beta chains below were found in one sample sequenced in a study of T-cell memory formation after mild COVID-19. TCRdb recomputed calls from the 5' RACE reads with MiXCR, one row per CDR3 protein. The sample has around 82,000 distinct CDR3 sequences, more than 10% seen once; the top ten hold around two fifths. The sample comprised PBMCs or a T cell subset sorted from them (not recorded which). These receptors came from a man aged 18 to 29 who had mild COVID-19 (a few samples of this study predate the infection). Cell type and time point are not known.

This clonotype has only one observation. The CDR3 loop reads CASSLSGRFTEAFF. CDR3 DNA sequence: TGTGCCAGCAGTTTATCCGGTCGATTCACTGAAGCTTTCTTT. The chain carries TRBV27 and TRBJ1-1; no clear D. The CDR3 consists of 14 residues. Trimming removed 0 bases from V and 4 bases from J, with 9 bases in between. Germline CDR1 and CDR2: MNHEY and SMNVEV (reference sequence).

This clonotype was observed a handful of times. J is TRBJ2-2 and V is TRBV27, with unresolved D. The length of the CDR3 is 12 residues. Germline V gives CDR1 MNHEY, CDR2 SMNVEV (reference sequence). Trimming took off 11 bases at V and 7 bases at J, with 14 bases between the two ends. CDR3 amino acids: CAAAGFGGELFF. The CDR3 nucleotides read TGTGCCGCAGCAGGTTTCGGCGGGGAGCTGTTTTTT.

In its sample, this clonotype was seen many times. CDR3: CASSELAGGPETQYF. In DNA form, the CDR3 reads TGTGCCAGCAGTGAATTAGCGGGGGGGCCAGAGACCCAGTACTTC. The chain has TRBV6-1 and TRBJ2-5, with 11 bases that match TRBD2. V was pared by 2 bases and J by 4 bases, with 3 bases of the junction left unmatched. The CDR3 length is 15 residues. CDR1 and CDR2 (germline): MNHNS, SASEGT.

V is TRBV7-9 and J is TRBJ2-7, with D unclear. Trimming stripped 5 bases from V and 6 bases from J, with 20 bases between. Germline lookup yields CDR1 SEHNR and CDR2 FQNEAQ (reference sequence). This CDR3 comprises 15 residues. The CDR3 DNA sequence: TGTGCCAGCAGCCTCTACCGGGCCCCCGGATTCGAGCAGTACTTC. This encodes CASSLYRAPGFEQYF.

The V gene is TRBV27, the J gene TRBJ2-3; 10 bases are a match to TRBD2. J was trimmed by 2 bases and V by 5 bases; bases with no gene match: 13. Germline V CDR1 and CDR2: MNHEY, SMNVEV (reference sequence). The CDR3 sequence is 18 residues long. CDR3 region: CASSRLGTSGASTDTQYF. The CDR3, as DNA: TGTGCCAGCAGTCGCCTCGGAACTAGCGGGGCCTCCACAGATACGCAGTATTTT.

This clonotype was observed a few times. V and J are TRBV4-3 and TRBJ2-3; D not certain. The CDR3 spans 14 residues. The V end lost 0 bases, the J end lost 4 bases, and 8 bases lay between the germline ends. Germline V lookup: CDR1 LGHNA, CDR2 YSLEER. CDR3 amino acids: CASSQDAAPDTQYF. The CDR3 region has the DNA TGCGCCAGCAGCCAAGATGCGGCTCCAGATACGCAGTATTTT.

As regards this clonotype: Its ends do not fully match the called genes, so a read error is possible. The chain combines TRBV7-2 with TRBJ1-1; D may be TRBD1 (6 bases). CDR1 SGHTA and CDR2 FQGNSA come from the germline V gene. CDR3 length: 13 residues. CDR3 sequence reads: CASRRQEGTEALF. CDR3 DNA: TGTGCCAGCAGGAGACAGGAAGGCACTGAAGCTTTATTT. The whole variable domain, filled in from reference TRBV7-2 and TRBJ1-1, reads GAGVSQSPSNKVTEKGKDVELRCDPISGHTALYWYRQSLGQGLEFLIYFQGNSAPDKSGLPSDRFSAERTGGSVSTLTIQRTQQEDSAVYLCASRRQEGTEALFGQGTRLTVV.

The chain uses TRBV7-6 and TRBJ1-1; a weak D match, TRBD1 (5 bases). The germline gives CDR1 SGHVS, CDR2 FNYEAQ. The V gene lost 9 bases and the J gene lost 2 bases, with 16 bases spanning the gap. This CDR3 is 14 amino acids long. Written as DNA, the CDR3 is TGTGCCAGTTCCCTAGGGGAGTTTAACACTGAAGCTTTCTTT. This gives the protein CASSLGEFNTEAFF.

This clonotype was detected many times. This chain uses TRBV11-2 with TRBJ2-1, with 10 bases lining up with TRBD1. V gave up 5 bases and J gave up 4 bases; unmatched junction bases: 20. Germline CDR1 SGHAT, CDR2 FQNNGV. The length of the CDR3 is 20 residues. CDR3 amino acids: CASSLLGGQGMLVGYNEQFF. The CDR3 DNA follows: TGTGCCAGCAGCCTATTAGGGGGACAGGGGATGTTGGTTGGGTACAATGAGCAGTTCTTC.

The genes are TRBV7-9 and TRBJ2-1; the match to TRBD1 covers 7 bases. The CDR3 length is 14 residues. V was pared by 5 bases and J by 7 bases, with 8 bases of the junction left unmatched. CDR1 SEHNR and CDR2 FQNEAQ come from the germline V gene (reference sequence). CDR3 sequence reads: CASSLWDSPNEQFF. CDR3 DNA: TGTGCCAGCAGCCTGTGGGACAGTCCGAATGAGCAGTTCTTC.

This chain joins TRBV29-1 and TRBJ2-3; D is ambiguous. The germline gives CDR1 SQVTM, CDR2 ANQGSEA. The CDR3 extends over 11 amino acids. The V end lost 8 bases, the J end lost 4 bases, and 10 bases lay between the germline ends. The CDR3 sequence is CSHGFADTQYF. The DNA for the CDR3 is TGCAGCCATGGGTTCGCAGATACGCAGTATTTT.

The chain's CDR3 is CASSYWVDRGQNDEQFF. CDR3 nucleotide sequence: TGTGCCAGCAGTTACTGGGTAGACAGGGGGCAAAACGATGAGCAGTTCTTC. This rearrangement joins TRBV6-2 or TRBV6-3 to TRBJ2-1, with 10 bases fitting TRBD1. Germline CDR1 is MNHEY and CDR2 is SVGEGT. J lost 8 bases, V lost 1 base, and 11 bases had no gene match. The CDR3 length is 17 residues.

This chain joins TRBV11-1 and TRBJ2-1; tentative D call: TRBD2 (7 bases). Germline V gives CDR1 SGHAT, CDR2 FQDESV (reference sequence). V was clipped by 7 bases and J by 6 bases, with 19 bases between them. The CDR3 spans 15 residues. The CDR3 region is CASKPGGLRVNEQFF. The CDR3 nucleotides are TGTGCCAGCAAGCCGGGGGGCCTTCGAGTCAATGAGCAGTTCTTC.

This clonotype was counted a few times. The rearrangement joins TRBV6-6 to TRBJ1-1, with 8 bases fitting TRBD1. CDR1 and CDR2 (germline): MNHNY, SVGAGI (reference sequence). V lost 10 bases, J lost 6 bases, and 7 bases stayed unmatched. The CDR3 length is 12 residues. CDR3 protein: CATQTGVAEAFF. CDR3 coding DNA: TGTGCCACCCAGACAGGGGTGGCTGAAGCTTTCTTT.

The chain has TRBV3-1 and TRBJ2-5, with TRBD1 matching over 11 bases. The V gene's germline CDR1 is LGHDT and CDR2 YNNKEL (reference sequence). The CDR3 length is 16 residues. The V and J ends lost 5 bases and 3 bases, in that order; junction bases with no gene match: 8. The CDR3 here is CASSSFGTGGEETQYF. The CDR3 DNA follows: TGTGCCAGCAGCTCTTTTGGGACAGGGGGAGAAGAGACCCAGTACTTC.

V is TRBV7-8 and J is TRBJ1-5; no clear D gene. The germline V and J ends were trimmed by 4 bases and 4 bases, with 5 bases remaining between them. CDR1 is SGHVS and CDR2 is FQNEAQ in the germline V gene. This CDR3 has 12 residues. The CDR3 region is CASSSVNQPQHF. The CDR3, as DNA: TGTGCCAGCAGCTCTGTTAATCAGCCCCAGCATTTT.

This chain uses TRBV4-3 with TRBJ2-5; 8 bases line up with TRBD1. The CDR3 contains 15 residues. The ends lost 0 bases at V and 4 bases at J; junction bases unmatched: 4. Per germline, CDR1 LGHNA and CDR2 YSLEER. The CDR3 reads CASSQDRQGAETQYF. DNA for the CDR3: TGCGCCAGCAGCCAAGATCGGCAGGGGGCAGAGACCCAGTACTTC.

The CDR3 coding sequence is TGTGCCAGCAGCCAGGGTTTCCACGAGCAGTACGTC. Translating gives CASSQGFHEQYV. The rearrangement joins TRBV28 to TRBJ2-7; a possible D gene is TRBD1 (5 bases). V lost 6 bases to trimming and J lost 5 bases, with 11 bases between them. From germline, CDR1 is MDHEN and CDR2 SYDVKM. This CDR3 region has 12 residues.

The chain is built from TRBV30 and TRBJ1-1; the D is unclear. Deletions cut 0 bases from V and 6 bases from J, with 5 bases between. The CDR3 runs to 11 residues. Germline loops: CDR1 GTSNPN, CDR2 SVGIG (reference sequence). The CDR3 loop reads CAWSVIAEAFF. CDR3 coding DNA: TGTGCCTGGAGTGTTATCGCTGAAGCTTTCTTT.

This clonotype appeared a few times. This chain joins TRBV4-1 and TRBJ2-5; 8 bases agree with TRBD1. The germline gives CDR1 MGHRA, CDR2 YSYEKL. J gave up 5 bases and V 3 bases, and 11 bases lay outside the gene matches. CDR3 length equals 16 residues. The CDR3 DNA sequence: TGCGCCAGCAGCCAGGGGGGCAGGGGGCATGGGGAGACCCAGTACTTC. Translating gives CASSQGGRGHGETQYF.

This clonotype was seen ten or more times. V gene TRBV7-9 combines with J gene TRBJ2-3, with 12 bases identical to TRBD2. CDR1 and CDR2 from the germline V gene are SEHNR and FQNEAQ (reference sequence). The CDR3 loop spans 17 amino acids. The junction had 8 bases not matched to a gene; V was cut back by 5 bases and J by 2 bases. CDR3 nucleotides: TGTGCCAGCAGCATCCTTCTAGCGGGGGGGTCCACAGATACGCAGTATTTT. It specifies CASSILLAGGSTDTQYF.

The chain links TRBV11-2 to TRBJ2-7; 7 bases line up with TRBD1. Losses at the gene ends were 4 bases for V and 0 bases for J; bases not matched to a gene: 6. The germline V gene has CDR1 SGHAT and CDR2 FQNNGV. The CDR3 totals 15 residues. The CDR3 loop is CASSYSTGASYEQYF. CDR3 DNA sequence: TGTGCCAGCAGCTATTCTACAGGGGCCTCCTACGAGCAGTACTTC. Together with reference TRBV11-2 and TRBJ2-7, the CDR3 gives the full variable domain: EAGVAQSPRYKIIEKRQSVAFWCNPISGHATLYWYQQILGQGPKLLIQFQNNGVVDDSQLPKDRFSAERLKGVDSTLKIQPAKLEDSAVYLCASSYSTGASYEQYFGPGTRLTVT.

This clonotype occurred a few times. The DNA of the CDR3 is TGTGCCAGCAGCTTACAAGATACGCAGTATTTT. Translating gives CASSLQDTQYF. The chain combines TRBV7-9 with TRBJ2-3, with D uncertain. The V gene's germline CDR1 is SEHNR and CDR2 FQNEAQ (reference sequence). CDR3 size: 11 residues. V shed 2 bases and J shed 5 bases, with 2 bases lying between them.

The V and J genes are TRBV5-4 and TRBJ2-5; D may be TRBD1 or TRBD2 (5 bases each). In germline, CDR1 is SGHNT, CDR2 YYREEE (reference sequence). The CDR3 has 14 residues. Trimming stripped 6 bases from V and 4 bases from J, with 16 bases between. For the CDR3, the DNA is TGTGCCAGCACCCTCTTTGGGGGACGAGAGACCCAGTACTTC. Translating gives CASTLFGGRETQYF.

The rearrangement links TRBV7-6 to TRBJ2-2; D is unresolved. Trimming removed 5 bases at V and 2 bases at J, with 6 bases between. The germline V gene has CDR1 SGHVS and CDR2 FNYEAQ. The CDR3 consists of 13 residues. CDR3: CASSRANTGELFF. The CDR3 DNA follows: TGTGCCAGCAGCAGAGCAAACACCGGGGAGCTGTTTTTT. Full variable domain (remainder filled in from reference TRBV7-6 and TRBJ2-2): GAGVSQSPRYKVTKRGQDVALRCDPISGHVSLYWYRQALGQGPEFLTYFNYEAQQDKSGLPNDRFSAERPEGSISTLTIQRTEQRDSAMYRCASSRANTGELFFGEGSRLTVL.

This sequence joins TRBV11-2 and TRBJ2-3, with a possible D match to TRBD2 (5 bases). The V and J ends lost 5 bases and 8 bases respectively, with 23 bases between them. The CDR3 length is 16 residues. Germline V CDR1 and CDR2: SGHAT, FQNNGV. CDR3 nucleotides: TGTGCCAGCAGCCCTCTTGGAGGTTTAGGGATTGGTACGCAGTATTTT. It specifies CASSPLGGLGIGTQYF.